This T cell receptor beta chain was recorded in a study of human T cells and chemical hapten exposure (TCRdb year 2021). Notes on the research overall: For sensitization, 2% DPC in acetone was applied to an approximately 2 cm by approximately 2 cm area of upper inner arm skin. Throughout the roughly 26-week study period, patients were also given weekly therapeutic DPC doses on the scalp. Patch tests used Finn chambers with 0.01% DPC on the upper back, scored after 6 days by International Contact Dermatitis Research Group standards. The mostly female patient cohort included alopecia areata with under or over 50% scalp involvement, alopecia totalis and alopecia universalis. Libraries were combined into a pool for sequencing, and differences in TCR yield between samples came mainly from small differences in library volumes within the pool. Peripheral blood TCR repertoire changes were tracked in vivo in alopecia patients during primary and secondary sensitization to the hapten diphenylcyclopropenone (DPC). Blood samples were taken from patients before sensitization (week 0) and then at 2, 6 and about 24 weeks after DPC sensitization. Blood for TCR sequencing was provided by twenty-nine alopecia patients at one to four time points (pre-sensitization, 2, 6 and 24 weeks). The full study reports these points: After repeated subsampling, changes were observed in the strength of the expansion versus patch-test correlation and in the threshold at which the correlation became significant. Compared with pre-sensitization or healthy control sets, expanded TCRs formed significantly more large CDR3 similarity clusters, which is consistent with antigen-driven responses. The number of TCRs above 1 in 1000 frequency did not change with DPC sensitization; there was no evidence of global repertoire structure alterations. The number of PT1 expanded TCRs positively correlated with patch test score, significant at thresholds 8, 16 and 32 but not 4. Alopecia, a presumed autoimmune disease, was present in all patients, so the immune response of the patients might differ from that of healthy individuals.

The library was made by RACE. The data were produced on a NextSeq 500. During library preparation, unique molecular identifiers were attached to individual cDNA molecules so that TCRs could be counted quantitatively and reproducibly. Both TCR alpha and TCR beta chains were sequenced from each blood RNA sample. The source study handled its data this way. A median of about 87,000 TCRs per sample was observed, with a range of 23,224 to 690,600. V, J and CDR3 annotation of the TCR reads was carried out using the Decombinator software suite. For PS versus PT1 abundance plots, all samples were subsampled to the same number of TCRs (28,000). Expanded TCRs were defined as absent before sensitization and observed at least eight times at the 2-week time point. TCRdb trimmed the raw reads at Q25, called clones with MiXCR and kept productive beta chains. All rows with the same CDR3 protein become a single entry with the most common DNA and genes. What appears here as the V and J calls and clone size reflects TCRdb's work, not the paper's. The sample yields 300,000 to 450,000 distinct CDR3 sequences; 4% to 5.5% were counted once. The biggest ten clones account for around 2.3% of the sample.

What the time point label conveys for this sample: patch test 1, 2 weeks after DPC sensitization. The treatment or condition label here, explained by the study, means: therapeutic diphenylcyclopropenone sensitization with weekly scalp DPC. At every patch-test visit, the blood draw took place before the patch test was put on. To be eligible, patients had to be aged 18 to 70, diagnosed with alopecia and judged suitable for DPC therapy, while pregnant patients were excluded. Total RNA was extracted from unfractionated whole blood that had been collected in Tempus Blood RNA tubes. Counted from cysteine to phenylalanine, this CDR3 has 14 amino acids. CDR3 DNA only is kept here, 42 bases in frame from base 1. CDR1 and CDR2, looked up from the germline V gene, are MGHDK and SYGVNS. From V the trimming removes 3 bases and from J it removes 0 bases, while the gene matches leave 2 bases of the junction unaccounted for.

As to this clonotype: No antigen is known for it. No base-level quality is on record; no much larger clone is a single base apart.

This sequence uses TRBV25-1 and TRBJ2-7, with 7 bases matching TRBD2. This specimen was whole blood, taken in connection with sensitization to the hapten diphenylcyclopropenone (DPC). The receptor comes from a woman in her forties or fifties with alopecia areata. Some clones in this sample may be carry-over from other donors' samples. In nucleotides, the sequence is TGTGCCAGCAGTGAGCGGGGGAGCTCCTACGAGCAGTACTTC. It codes for CASSERGSSYEQYF.